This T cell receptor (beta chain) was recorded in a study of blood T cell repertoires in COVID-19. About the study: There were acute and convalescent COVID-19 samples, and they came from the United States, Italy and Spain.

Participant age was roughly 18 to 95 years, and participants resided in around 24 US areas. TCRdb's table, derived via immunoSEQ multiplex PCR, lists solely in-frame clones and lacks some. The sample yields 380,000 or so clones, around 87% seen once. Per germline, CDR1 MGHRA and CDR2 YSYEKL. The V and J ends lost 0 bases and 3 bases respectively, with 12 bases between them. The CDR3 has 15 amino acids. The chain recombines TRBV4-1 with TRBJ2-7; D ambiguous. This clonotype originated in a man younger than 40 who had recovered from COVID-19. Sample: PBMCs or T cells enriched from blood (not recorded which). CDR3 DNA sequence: TGCGCCAGCAGCCAAGATGCAGGTCAATACTACGAGCAGTACTTC. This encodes CASSQDAGQYYEQYF.